This passage covers 20 T cell receptor beta chains from one sample sequenced in a study of response to subunit inactivated influenza vaccine. TCRdb recomputed calls from the RT-PCR reads with MiXCR, one row per CDR3 protein. Among about 800,000 distinct CDR3 sequences listed, 21% were seen once. The sample consisted of PBMCs from blood, taken 4 to 6 days after vaccination. Every receptor here comes from a man aged 50-60 years who received an inactivated influenza vaccine.

The table lists this clonotype with a few counts. This chain links TRBV5-1 with TRBJ1-2; 9 bases map to TRBD1. Germline values: CDR1 SGHRS, CDR2 YFSETQ. This CDR3 contains 14 residues. V lost 4 bases, J lost 4 bases, and 5 bases stayed unmatched. In nucleotides, the CDR3 is TGCGCCAGCAGCGCCGGACAGGGGAGCTATGGCTACACCTTC. Translating gives CASSAGQGSYGYTF.

The table lists this clonotype with many counts. The V call is TRBV5-6, the J call TRBJ2-5; the D is unclear. The CDR3 consists of 13 residues. Trimming removed 6 bases at V and 2 bases at J, with 11 bases between. Germline CDR1 reads SGHDT; CDR2 reads YYEEEE. CDR3 protein: CASKSTVQETQYF. Here the CDR3 DNA reads TGTGCCAGCAAGAGCACAGTACAAGAGACCCAGTACTTC.

There are a few counts of this clonotype. This sequence joins TRBV30 and TRBJ2-3, with TRBD2 identical over 9 bases. The CDR3 loop spans 14 amino acids. In germline, CDR1 is GTSNPN, CDR2 SVGIG (reference sequence). The trim removed 2 bases at V and 4 bases at J, leaving 4 bases unmatched. In DNA form, the CDR3 reads TGTGCCTGGAGTAGGGTAGCGGGAGCAGATACGCAGTATTTT. It yields the protein CAWSRVAGADTQYF.

This clonotype was seen only a few times. The V call is TRBV6-2 or TRBV6-3, the J call TRBJ2-2, with 8 bases matching TRBD1. CDR1 and CDR2 (germline): MNHEY, SVGEGT. Trimming took 4 bases from V and 0 from J; bases not matched to a gene: 7. The CDR3 is 17 residues long. CDR3 nucleotides: TGTGCCAGCAGTTTCTCCTTGACAGGGGCGAACACCGGGGAGCTGTTTTTT. Protein sequence: CASSFSLTGANTGELFF.

This clonotype occurred a few times. The genes are TRBV5-1 and TRBJ2-3; 8 bases align to TRBD1. From germline, CDR1 is SGHRS and CDR2 YFSETQ. The CDR3 is made up of 16 amino acids. J was trimmed by 3 bases and V by 0 bases; bases with no gene match: 6. CDR3 sequence reads: CASSLGTGTGTDTQYF. The CDR3 DNA reads as TGCGCCAGCAGCTTGGGTACCGGGACAGGAACAGATACGCAGTATTTT.

This clonotype was seen more than once but under ten times. This sequence joins TRBV27 and TRBJ2-7; 11 bases are shared with TRBD1. The CDR3 extends over 15 amino acids. Germline V CDR1 and CDR2: MNHEY, SMNVEV (reference sequence). With 1 base clipped from V and 3 bases from J, the junction kept 2 bases outside the gene matches. CDR3 in DNA: TGTGCCAGCAGTTTATGGGGACAGGGGGACTACGAGCAGTACTTC. It translates to CASSLWGQGDYEQYF.

The CDR3 bases are TGTGCCAGCAGTGTACCATACAGGGGACGGTACGAGCAGTACTTC. It is translated as CASSVPYRGRYEQYF. The rearrangement joins TRBV25-1 to TRBJ2-7, with TRBD1 identical over 7 bases. Germline V gene sequence: CDR1 MGHDK, CDR2 SYGVNS. This CDR3 is built from 15 residues. Trimming cost V 4 bases and J 4 bases; bases outside gene matches: 10.

This clonotype was counted between two and nine times. The chain has TRBV7-9 and TRBJ2-3; no definite D call. Trimming took 6 bases from V and 5 from J, leaving 15 bases between them. The length of the CDR3 is 14 residues. Germline CDR1 and CDR2: SEHNR and FQNEAQ (reference sequence). CDR3 in amino acids: CASRNTDVEDTQYF. In DNA, the CDR3 is TGTGCCAGCAGAAATACAGACGTCGAAGATACGCAGTATTTT.

This clonotype was counted only a few times. This chain links TRBV11-3 with TRBJ2-1; 7 bases align to TRBD1. The ends lost 5 bases at V and 8 bases at J; junction bases unmatched: 9. The germline gives CDR1 SGHNT, CDR2 YENEEA. The CDR3 has 14 amino acids. The CDR3 spells CASSPKSDRDEQFF. In nucleotides, the CDR3 is TGTGCCAGCAGCCCAAAGAGCGACAGGGATGAGCAGTTCTTC.

The rearrangement joins TRBV7-2 to TRBJ2-5, with D possibly being TRBD2 (9 bases). Germline loops: CDR1 SGHTA, CDR2 FQGNSA. Trimming took off 5 bases at V and 5 bases at J, with 21 bases between the two ends. This CDR3 is built from 16 residues. CDR3 in DNA: TGTGCCAGCAGCCAGGGGGCGGGAGGGCCTTGGGAGACCCAGTACTTC. It encodes CASSQGAGGPWETQYF.

This clonotype was counted a few times. The chain recombines TRBV5-1 with TRBJ1-2, with 10 bases fitting TRBD1. Germline V gene lookup returns CDR1 SGHRS and CDR2 YFSETQ. V lost 4 bases to trimming and J lost 2 bases; unmatched junction nucleotides: 8. This CDR3 is built from 16 residues. CDR3 sequence (DNA): TGCGCCAGCAGCGCTGGGACAGGGGAAATGAACTATGGCTACACCTTC. Amino acids: CASSAGTGEMNYGYTF. The variable domain in full, completed from reference TRBV5-1 and TRBJ1-2, reads KAGVTQTPRYLIKTRGQQVTLSCSPISGHRSVSWYQQTPGQGLQFLFEYFSETQRNKGNFPGRFSGRQFSNSRSEMNVSTLELGDSALYLCASSAGTGEMNYGYTFGSGTRLTVV.

This clonotype was counted only a few times. The V call is TRBV29-1, the J call TRBJ2-1; 9 bases fit TRBD1. With 6 bases clipped from V and 2 bases from J, the junction kept 8 bases outside the gene matches. Germline lookup yields CDR1 SQVTM and CDR2 ANQGSEA. The CDR3 is 15 residues long. The CDR3 sequence: CSVAGGDRAYNEQFF. DNA of the CDR3: TGCAGCGTCGCTGGGGGGGACAGGGCCTACAATGAGCAGTTCTTC.

This clonotype was detected a few times. The chain is built from TRBV5-1 and TRBJ1-5, with D maybe TRBD1 (5 bases). Trimming removed 3 bases from V and 0 bases from J, with 19 bases in between. Germline loops: CDR1 SGHRS, CDR2 YFSETQ. The CDR3 runs to 18 residues. The CDR3 bases are TGCGCCAGCAGCTACCCACCCCGCGGGGACCCTAGCAATCAGCCCCAGCATTTT. The encoded protein is CASSYPPRGDPSNQPQHF.

This clonotype showed up just a few times. CDR3 DNA sequence: TGTGCCAGCAGCTTAGTCGGGACTGGCTGGGAGCAGTACTTC. This gives the protein CASSLVGTGWEQYF. The J gene is TRBJ2-7, the V gene TRBV7-9, with TRBD2 as a possible D gene (6 bases). This CDR3 is built from 14 residues. Germline lookup yields CDR1 SEHNR and CDR2 FQNEAQ (reference sequence). The V end lost 1 base, the J end lost 7 bases, and 14 bases lay between the germline ends.

The rearrangement links TRBV20-1 to TRBJ2-1; the D is unclear. CDR3 length: 12 amino acids. Trimming shortened V by 5 bases and J by 0 bases, and 5 bases separated the two germline ends. Germline CDR1 reads DFQATT; CDR2 reads SNEGSKA (reference sequence). CDR3 sequence (DNA): TGCAGTGCTTTTCGCTCCTACAATGAGCAGTTCTTC. Translated: CSAFRSYNEQFF.

The rearrangement uses TRBV7-2 and TRBJ2-4; possible D gene TRBD2, 5 bases. V was shortened by 3 bases and J by 3 bases, with 12 bases between the two germline ends. This CDR3 spans 15 amino acids. The germline V gene has CDR1 SGHTA and CDR2 FQGNSA. CDR3 amino acids: CASSFVRGFKNIQYF. The DNA of the CDR3 is TGTGCCAGCAGCTTTGTCCGGGGATTCAAAAACATTCAGTACTTC.

This chain connects TRBV5-1 to TRBJ1-1; D is ambiguous. V was pared by 0 bases and J by 5 bases, with 11 bases between. The CDR3 is 14 residues long. The germline V gene has CDR1 SGHRS and CDR2 YFSETQ. The CDR3 nucleotides are TGCGCCAGCAGCTTGGTGGGCGAGAGGACTGAAGCTTTCTTT. Translation gives CASSLVGERTEAFF.

The chain employs TRBV29-1 and TRBJ2-5; TRBD2 might be the D (5 bases). V was clipped by 3 bases and J by 3 bases, with 11 bases between them. The CDR3 length is 13 residues. Looked up from germline, CDR1 is SQVTM and CDR2 is ANQGSEA. The CDR3 sequence: CSVEEVGKETQYF. The CDR3 region has the DNA TGCAGCGTTGAGGAGGTGGGAAAAGAGACCCAGTACTTC. Filled out from reference TRBV29-1 and TRBJ2-5, the complete variable domain reads SAVISQKPSRDICQRGTSLTIQCQVDSQVTMMFWYRQQPGQSLTLIATANQGSEATYESGFVIDKFPISRPNLTFSTLTVSNMSPEDSSIYLCSVEEVGKETQYFGPGTRLLVL.

This chain links TRBV6-1 with TRBJ1-1; D not certain. V lost 3 bases and J lost 4, with 12 bases in between. Per germline, CDR1 MNHNS and CDR2 SASEGT. The CDR3 runs 14 residues. In nucleotides, the CDR3 is TGTGCCAGCAGTGATGGCCCCGTTTTCACTGAAGCTTTCTTT. Protein sequence: CASSDGPVFTEAFF.

The chain employs TRBV20-1 and TRBJ2-3; D may be TRBD2 (5 bases). Germline V CDR1 and CDR2: DFQATT, SNEGSKA (reference sequence). Trimming removed 0 bases from V and 4 bases from J, with 11 bases in between. The CDR3 is made up of 14 amino acids. The CDR3 region has the DNA TGCAGTGCTAGAGATGTAGTGAGGGCAGATACGCAGTATTTT. Protein product: CSARDVVRADTQYF.